The entry that follows covers one T cell receptor (beta chain) sequence. V was trimmed by 8 bases and J by 5 bases, leaving 12 bases between them. Looked up from germline, CDR1 is MNHEY and CDR2 is SVGAGI. The CDR3 length is 12 residues. The method was immunoSEQ multiplex PCR; TCRdb's version includes in-frame clones alone and lacks a portion of them. Among roughly 120,000 clones listed, 82% were seen once. The data are from a study of blood T cell repertoires in COVID-19. Background on the study: Acute and convalescent COVID-19 samples came from the United States, Italy and Spain. PBMCs, B-cell-depleted T cells, or T cells were the source of the cDNA or gDNA that made up the material.

The clonotype originates from a man aged 70 or older with active or convalescent COVID-19. The rearrangement links TRBV6-5 to TRBJ1-1; D is undetermined. Sequenced material: peripheral blood. CDR3 loop: CASGNSRTEAFF. For the CDR3, the DNA is TGTGCCAGCGGAAACAGCAGGACTGAAGCTTTCTTT.